This TCR beta chain originates from a study of T cells in Graves' hyperthyroidism and ophthalmopathy. The TCR beta CDR3 regions underwent amplification using RNA transcripts as the source. A set of HTBI primers served as the primers for a first-round RT-PCR of the TCR CDR3. TCRdb used MiXCR to reprocess the multiplex PCR reads, holding one entry per CDR3 protein. This repertoire shows under 400,000 distinct CDR3 sequences, approximately 25% found once; its top ten account for around 79%. This clonotype was observed a single time. Its cognate antigen is unknown. Study observations and caveats: The model forecast ophthalmopathy, anticipating it by a median around 6.9 months before onset. Most thyroid clonotypes expanded above 0.001 were also detected in blood.

Patients aged 18 to 65 with hyperthyroidism were newly diagnosed, with duration under 2 months. PBMCs were sourced from more than 9 ml fresh peripheral blood. This CDR3 has 14 amino acids. Germline V gives CDR1 SNHLY, CDR2 FYNNEI. J was trimmed by 0 bases and V by 9 bases; bases with no gene match: 8. The chain joins TRBV2 to TRBJ2-7, with 7 nucleotides matching TRBD2. Specimen: blood. This clonotype was obtained from a man aged 45-60 years with Graves' hyperthyroidism. CDR3 DNA: TGTGCCAGTAAAACTAGCGAAAACTCCTACGAGCAGTACTTC. Translated: CASKTSENSYEQYF.